This TCR beta chain emerged from a study of blood T cell repertoires in COVID-19 (dated by TCRdb to 2020 to 2022). Background for the entire study: Samples from collaborators originated in the United States, Italy and Spain and spanned both the acute and convalescent phases of COVID-19. The repertoires were released in a freely available public database intended as a resource for research on the immune response to SARS-CoV-2. Where HLA class I and class II types were available, the types were taken from metadata supplied by the sample provider, not from assay-based typing. The sample metadata nearly always contained a de-identified subject ID, COVID-19 status, age in years and sex. The material from the prospective study consisted of cDNA or gDNA derived from T cells, B-cell-depleted T cells, or PBMCs. Samples were obtained from the ongoing ImmuneRACE study (first 160 participants) and from over 1,000 subjects provided by 6 global collaborators. Subjects who had been exposed to COVID-19, were actively infected with it, or had recovered from it provided the deeply sampled blood TCRbeta repertoires that made up the dataset.

Trimming takes 5 bases off V and 1 base off J; junction bases not matched to a gene: 8. The germline V gene (reference sequence) yields WNHNN for CDR1 and SYGVQD for CDR2. The CDR3 contains 17 residues, cysteine and phenylalanine counted. Only the CDR3 portion is preserved as DNA: 51 bases, with reading frame beginning at the first base. A remark on this clone: What antigen it recognizes has not been identified. Per-nucleotide qualities are absent, and no much larger clonotype sits a single base away.

Results the study describes overall, beyond this receptor: The amount of clinical and demographic metadata varied by source and participant and was provided uncurated.

TCRbeta CDR3 regions were amplified from genomic DNA by means of the immunoSEQ Assay, a bias-controlled multiplex PCR. The paper's data handling went like this. The number of nucleated cells in each sample was estimated by amplification of reference gene primers within the assay. To quantify the absolute abundance of each unique TCRbeta CDR3 rearrangement, sequence reads were collapsed and filtered. For each sample, productive Simpson clonality was calculated as the square root of Simpson's diversity index over productive rearrangements. Imported from immuneACCESS, the table was reduced by TCRdb to in-frame sequences with V and J called. These copies leave out some clones; in studies compared against another copy, an unresolved V gene accounts for under half, and the cause of the remainder is not known. D and trimming come from the DNA, and the V and J calls and clone size come from that table. Recorded for this sample are roughly 86,000 clones; roughly four fifths of them occurred a single time. Jointly, the top ten make up roughly 22% of the sample.

Whole blood was collected in K2EDTA tubes by collaborating institutions according to the institutions' own protocols. For TCRbeta analysis, collaborators shipped samples as frozen whole blood, isolated PBMCs, or DNA extracted from either of those sample types. The V and J segments used are TRBV10-1 and TRBJ2-1, with 10 junctional bases fitting TRBD2. Material: peripheral blood. This sequence was found in a human donor in a cohort sampled during active COVID-19. Here is the DNA: TGCGCCAGCAGTAAAGCGGGGGGGCCCAAATCCTACAATGAGCAGTTCTTC. Its protein reads: CASSKAGGPKSYNEQFF.